Following are 8 T cell receptor beta chains from one sample sequenced in a study of cytomegalovirus exposure and HLA in healthy donors. Amplification used 60 Vbeta primers and 13 Jbeta primers. Using immunoSEQ multiplex PCR, the repertoire was profiled, and TCRdb retains in-frame clones only, with some absent. This table holds 150,000 to 200,000 clones, 80% found once. The source material was PBMCs. Receptors originate from a man aged 35 to 55 in good health and CMV-seronegative.

The chain uses TRBV5-1 and TRBJ1-4; the match to TRBD1 covers 9 bases. Germline V gene data show CDR1 as SGHRS and CDR2 as YFSETQ. This CDR3 has 14 amino acids. The V gene end was trimmed by 2 bases and the J gene end by 6 bases; junction bases not matched to a gene: 2. The CDR3 DNA is TGCGCCAGCAGCTTCCGGGACAGGGATGAAAAACTGTTTTTT. Translation: CASSFRDRDEKLFF.

The V call is TRBV7-2, the J call TRBJ1-2; no definite D call. CDR1 and CDR2 from the germline V gene are SGHTA and FQGNSA. CDR3 length: 14 amino acids. V gave up 5 bases and J gave up 2 bases, with 12 bases separating them. The CDR3 DNA reads TGTGCCAGCAGCAGAACTTTCCAAAACTATGGCTACACCTTC. It is translated as CASSRTFQNYGYTF.

The count of this clone is one. This chain uses TRBV5-1 with TRBJ1-1; D call uncertain. Germline V lookup: CDR1 SGHRS, CDR2 YFSETQ. The V end lost 0 bases, the J end lost 4 bases, and 10 bases lay between the germline ends. This CDR3 region has 14 residues. The DNA for the CDR3 is TGCGCCAGCAGCTTGGTGCGAGAAAGCACTGAAGCTTTCTTT. Translated: CASSLVRESTEAFF.

The J gene is TRBJ1-2, the V gene TRBV12-5; TRBD1 matches at 7 bases. Germline trimming cut 6 bases from V and 6 bases from J; bases unmatched to any gene: 7. Germline CDR1 and CDR2: LGHNT and FRNRAP. The CDR3 spans 13 residues. CDR3 sequence reads: CASGDDRAHGYTF. CDR3 nucleotide sequence: TGTGCTAGTGGCGACGACAGGGCACATGGCTACACCTTC.

The chain links TRBV27 to TRBJ2-3; TRBD2 aligns across 16 bases. Germline CDR1 is MNHEY and CDR2 is SMNVEV (reference sequence). This CDR3 contains 17 residues. After removal of 6 bases from V and 9 bases from J, the junction contained 12 bases not matched to a gene. DNA for the CDR3: TGTGCCAGCAGGGGACTAGCGGGGGGGCCGGGTGTGGGGACGCAGTATTTT. This encodes CASRGLAGGPGVGTQYF.

The chain combines TRBV15 with TRBJ1-4; tentative D call: TRBD1 (5 bases). Germline assignment: CDR1 LNHNV and CDR2 YYDKDF (reference sequence). V dropped 0 bases and J dropped 3 bases, with 8 bases sitting between them. The CDR3 is 15 residues long. In nucleotides, the CDR3 is TGTGCCACCAGCAGAGATGGGGGGGCTAATGAAAAACTGTTTTTT. Its translation: CATSRDGGANEKLFF.

The chain links TRBV7-2 to TRBJ1-1, with TRBD1 matching over 12 bases. The trim removed 1 base at V and 6 bases at J, leaving 6 bases unmatched. The CDR3 covers 16 residues. Germline CDR1 is SGHTA and CDR2 is FQGNSA. CDR3 sequence: CASSLVGTGGKSEAFF. The DNA for the CDR3 is TGTGCCAGCAGCTTAGTGGGGACAGGGGGCAAATCTGAAGCTTTCTTT.

The chain is built from TRBV20-1 and TRBJ1-2, with D uncertain. The CDR3 has 11 residues. Trimming removed 3 bases from V and 6 bases from J, with 8 bases in between. Germline V CDR1 and CDR2: DFQATT, SNEGSKA (reference sequence). This CDR3 reads CSASSTDGYTF. CDR3 DNA sequence: TGCAGTGCTAGTAGCACGGATGGCTACACCTTC.